This T cell receptor (beta chain) derives from a study of T-cell memory formation after mild COVID-19. Study summary: Largely donor-specific sequence clusters came from a couple of donors. Overall study results and limits: Pre-infection memory already had some responding clones, implying cross-reactive memory joined. Second-wave clones reaching peak frequency on day 37 lacked confirmed SARS-CoV-2 specificity.

Worth noting for this clonotype: Its antigen is undetermined.

TCRdb reprocessed the 5' RACE reads with MiXCR, giving one entry per CDR3 protein. The sample yields about 170,000 distinct CDR3 sequences, 10% to 15% seen once. With 3 bases removed from V and 4 bases from J, the gap between germline ends came to 10 bases. The CDR3 extends over 13 amino acids. Germline CDR1 SGHRS, CDR2 YFSETQ. This TCR was sampled from a young man who had mild COVID-19 (a few samples of this study predate the infection). Cell type and time point are not known. This chain connects TRBV5-1 to TRBJ2-5; a weak D match, TRBD1 (6 bases). The sequenced sample was PBMCs or a T cell subset sorted from them (not recorded which). For the CDR3, the DNA is TGCGCCAGCAGCTGGGACACACCAGAGACCCAGTACTTC. This translates into CASSWDTPETQYF.